What follows is one T cell receptor beta chain and its context. Its matching antigen is unknown. This sample stems from a study of naive CD8 T cells in extremely preterm neonates. Overall study findings and caveats: Shared CDR3 nucleotide sequences: preterm around 2.6%, term 0.3% to 0.5%, children 0.025% to 0.035%, adults 0.0095% to 0.01%.

Cord blood came from elective full-term cesareans at roughly 37-41 weeks without labor or membrane rupture. Sequencing used immunoSEQ multiplex PCR; TCRdb keeps in-frame clones, though not all of them. The table has about 6,100 clones, approximately 98% seen once. The germline V gene encodes CDR1 SGDLS and CDR2 YYNGEE. The V gene lost 1 base and the J gene lost 1 base, with 8 bases spanning the gap. This CDR3 is 14 amino acids long. The sample comprised naive CD8+ T cells from cord blood. This receptor was obtained from a newborn in good health. The chain uses TRBV9 and TRBJ2-5; D gene unclear. The CDR3 region has the DNA TGTGCCAGCAGCGTATCGGGTTCCCAAGAGACCCAGTACTTC. This sequence encodes CASSVSGSQETQYF.